The 18 T cell receptor beta chains below were found in one sample sequenced in a study of T-cell memory formation after mild COVID-19 (dated by TCRdb to about 2021). Library generation was performed with 5' RACE. These reads were obtained on an Illumina NovaSeq 6000. TCRdb reanalyzed the raw reads on its own, using fastp at Q25 for trimming and MiXCR for clone calling, and kept in-frame beta chains. CDR3 protein duplicates are merged, each entry listing the most common genes and DNA. The sample contains more than 450,000 distinct CDR3 sequences, 15% to 20% of them found a single time. 12% of the sample rests with the top ten. The sample taken for sequencing was PBMCs or a T cell subset sorted from them (not recorded which). These receptors were taken from an adult woman who had mild COVID-19 (a few samples of this study predate the infection). The sample titles of this study are shuffled in the database, so cell type and time point are left out; the donor was told from shared clones.

This clonotype occurred once. The rearrangement links TRBV20-1 to TRBJ2-1; the D call may be TRBD1 or TRBD2 (5 bases each). This CDR3 comprises 12 residues. CDR1 is DFQATT and CDR2 is SNEGSKA in the germline V gene (reference sequence). V was cut by 6 bases and J by 4 bases, with 10 bases left in between. DNA for the CDR3: TGCAGTGCCCGGGGCGCGTACAATGAGCAGTTCTTC. Its protein is CSARGAYNEQFF.

CDR3 residues: CSALTYEQYF. The CDR3 DNA reads as TGCAGCGCCCTAACTTACGAGCAGTACTTC. The J gene is TRBJ2-7, the V gene TRBV29-1, with D hard to call. Per the germline V gene, CDR1 is SQVTM and CDR2 is ANQGSEA. This CDR3 contains 10 residues. V shed 7 bases and J shed 4 bases, with 8 bases lying between them.

In its sample, this clonotype was seen a few times. This rearrangement joins TRBV20-1 to TRBJ1-2; D possibly corresponds to TRBD1 (5 bases). V lost 2 bases and J lost 4, with 17 bases in between. The germline V gene encodes CDR1 DFQATT and CDR2 SNEGSKA (reference sequence). CDR3 length equals 15 residues. Here the CDR3 reads CSARYGALMGYGYTF. The DNA of the CDR3 is TGCAGTGCTAGATACGGGGCTCTGATGGGCTATGGCTACACCTTC.

The J gene is TRBJ1-2, the V gene TRBV20-1; D possibly corresponds to TRBD1 (6 bases). The CDR3 contains 13 residues. Per the germline V gene, CDR1 is DFQATT and CDR2 is SNEGSKA (reference sequence). V lost 1 base and J 2 bases, leaving 8 bases between the germline ends. The CDR3 region is CSARAGANYGYTF. CDR3 DNA: TGCAGTGCTAGAGCGGGGGCAAACTATGGCTACACCTTC.

The chain has TRBV18 and TRBJ2-7, with D maybe TRBD2 (6 bases). There are 15 residues in the CDR3. Germline V lookup: CDR1 KGHSH, CDR2 LQKENI. Between the trimmed V and J ends, which lost 6 bases and 2 bases, there was a span of 17 bases. CDR3 nucleotide sequence: TGTGCCAGCTCTCCAGGACGGGGGTTACCCTACGAGCAGTACTTC. This gives the protein CASSPGRGLPYEQYF.

The chain joins TRBV20-1 to TRBJ2-3, with TRBD2 identical over 9 bases. The CDR3 covers 14 residues. J gave up 4 bases and V 5 bases, and 7 bases lay outside the gene matches. Per germline, CDR1 DFQATT and CDR2 SNEGSKA (reference sequence). CDR3 coding DNA: TGCAGTGCTCCACCTAGCGGGGAGGCAGATACGCAGTATTTT. It specifies CSAPPSGEADTQYF.

This clonotype turned up a few times. The genes are TRBV5-4 and TRBJ2-3; 9 bases are a match to TRBD2. CDR1 is SGHNT and CDR2 is YYREEE in the germline V gene (reference sequence). The CDR3 consists of 14 residues. The junction had 4 bases not matched to a gene; V was cut back by 3 bases and J by 5 bases. CDR3 loop: CASSWPSGKDTQYF. The CDR3 DNA is TGTGCCAGCAGCTGGCCTAGCGGGAAAGATACGCAGTATTTT.

The chain recombines TRBV9 with TRBJ2-1; 11 bases line up with TRBD1. Unmatched junction bases numbered 8, after V lost 3 bases and J lost 6 bases. There are 16 residues in the CDR3. The germline CDR1 and CDR2 sequences are SGDLS and YYNGEE. This CDR3 reads CASSGARDRGSNEQFF. The CDR3 bases are TGTGCCAGCAGCGGAGCCCGGGACAGGGGGTCCAATGAGCAGTTCTTC. Together with reference TRBV9 and TRBJ2-1, the CDR3 gives the full variable domain: DSGVTQTPKHLITATGQRVTLRCSPRSGDLSVYWYQQSLDQGLQFLIQYYNGEERAKGNILERFSAQQFPDLHSELNLSSLELGDSALYFCASSGARDRGSNEQFFGPGTRLTVL.

This clonotype appeared a few times. V is TRBV6-5 and J is TRBJ1-6; D might be TRBD1 (6 bases). With 3 bases removed from V and 10 bases from J, the gap between germline ends came to 16 bases. Germline CDR1 MNHEY, CDR2 SVGAGI. This CDR3 has 15 amino acids. CDR3 residues: CASSYFEGGGSPLHF. Here the CDR3 DNA reads TGTGCCAGCAGTTATTTCGAGGGGGGAGGATCACCCCTCCACTTT.

The CDR3 bases are TGTGCCAGCGGATTACAGGGGGGAGAGACCCAGTACTTC. Its protein product is CASGLQGGETQYF. This sequence joins TRBV27 and TRBJ2-5, with 8 bases that match TRBD1. Germline lookup yields CDR1 MNHEY and CDR2 SMNVEV (reference sequence). This CDR3 region has 13 residues. With 8 bases clipped from V and 4 bases from J, the junction kept 6 bases outside the gene matches.

This clonotype was seen a few times. The V gene is TRBV7-2, the J gene TRBJ1-6; 7 nucleotides agree with TRBD1. Germline values: CDR1 SGHTA, CDR2 FQGNSA. The ends lost 1 base at V and 0 bases at J; junction bases unmatched: 6. CDR3 length equals 18 residues. CDR3: CASSLEGQLRSYNSPLHF. Here the CDR3 DNA reads TGTGCCAGCAGCTTAGAGGGACAGCTACGCTCCTATAATTCACCCCTCCACTTT.

The V and J genes are TRBV10-3 and TRBJ1-1; D gene uncertain. The V end lost 2 bases, the J end lost 5 bases, and 15 bases lay between the germline ends. The CDR3 length is 15 residues. Germline CDR1 reads ENHRY; CDR2 reads SYGVKD. CDR3 residues: CAISELTGAGTEAFF. The CDR3 region has the DNA TGTGCCATCAGTGAGCTGACGGGTGCGGGAACTGAAGCTTTCTTT.

Only a few counts were recorded for this clonotype. This chain joins TRBV7-9 and TRBJ2-1; a weak D match, TRBD2 (5 bases). The germline V and J ends were trimmed by 5 bases and 3 bases, with 8 bases remaining between them. The germline gives CDR1 SEHNR, CDR2 FQNEAQ (reference sequence). The CDR3 contains 13 residues. CDR3 in DNA: TGTGCCAGCAGCCGGGGTAACTACAATGAGCAGTTCTTC. It translates to CASSRGNYNEQFF. Full variable domain (rest looked up from reference TRBV7-9 and TRBJ2-1): DTGVSQNPRHKITKRGQNVTFRCDPISEHNRLYWYRQTLGQGPEFLTYFQNEAQLEKSRLLSDRFSAERPKGSFSTLEIQRTEQGDSAMYLCASSRGNYNEQFFGPGTRLTVL.

The genes are TRBV9 and TRBJ1-1; D is perhaps TRBD1 (5 bases). V was pared by 3 bases and J by 3 bases, with 15 bases between. The CDR3 covers 15 residues. Germline V gene sequence: CDR1 SGDLS, CDR2 YYNGEE. In DNA form, the CDR3 reads TGTGCCAGCAGCGCACAACCGGACATATACACTGAAGCTTTCTTT. Translation gives CASSAQPDIYTEAFF.

Only a few counts were recorded for this clonotype. The rearrangement joins TRBV30 to TRBJ2-7; no clear D. V was trimmed by 0 bases and J by 0 bases, leaving 9 bases between them. The CDR3 contains 14 residues. Germline V CDR1 and CDR2: GTSNPN, SVGIG (reference sequence). The DNA of the CDR3 is TGTGCCTGGAGTGTACCGGAGAGCTCCTACGAGCAGTACTTC. Translating it yields CAWSVPESSYEQYF. Full variable domain (missing parts from reference TRBV30 and TRBJ2-7): SQTIHQWPATLVQPVGSPLSLECTVEGTSNPNLYWYRQAAGRGLQLLFYSVGIGQISSEVPQNLSASRPQDRQFILSSKKLLLSDSGFYLCAWSVPESSYEQYFGPGTRLTVT.

The chain uses TRBV7-9 and TRBJ2-3, with 10 bases that match TRBD2. The CDR3 length is 18 residues. CDR1 is SEHNR and CDR2 is FQNEAQ in the germline V gene (reference sequence). Germline trimming cut 4 bases from V and 9 bases from J; bases unmatched to any gene: 19. This chain's CDR3 is CASSSPPGGSGRTVTQYF. The CDR3, as DNA: TGTGCCAGCAGCTCTCCCCCCGGGGGTAGCGGGAGGACGGTGACGCAGTATTTT.

This clonotype was observed many times. J is TRBJ2-4 and V is TRBV7-2, with 7 bases lining up with TRBD2. The J segment lost 8 bases and the V segment lost 6 bases, leaving 7 bases of the junction unmatched. The CDR3 length is 13 residues. Germline-derived CDR1 and CDR2 are SGHTA and FQGNSA. As DNA, the CDR3 is TGTGCCAGCAGTTCAGCGGGATCTCACATTCAGTACTTC. Its translation: CASSSAGSHIQYF.

The rearrangement uses TRBV20-1 and TRBJ2-1; D is unclear. Deletions cut 3 bases from V and 3 bases from J, with 6 bases between. Germline values: CDR1 DFQATT, CDR2 SNEGSKA (reference sequence). The CDR3 totals 12 residues. In DNA, the CDR3 is TGCAGTGCTAGCGGTCTCTACAATGAGCAGTTCTTC. Protein product: CSASGLYNEQFF.